The entry that follows covers one T cell receptor beta chain sequence. The V segment lost 1 base and the J segment 4 bases; nucleotides outside the gene matches: 1. This CDR3 is 13 amino acids long. Germline assignment: CDR1 GTSNPN and CDR2 SVGIG (reference sequence). Original analysis: Amplifying reference gene primers gave estimates of nucleated cell counts. Using immunoSEQ multiplex PCR, the repertoire was profiled, and TCRdb retains in-frame clones only, with some absent. That table is the source of V, J and clone size, and D and trimming were worked out from the DNA. The table includes around 330,000 clones, 88% detected once. A Seattle source enrolled patients during active infection and followed them longitudinally. The source of the sample is a study of blood T cell repertoires in COVID-19. Study in general: There were acute and convalescent COVID-19 samples, and they came from the United States, Italy and Spain.

This clonotype was sampled from a woman under 40 with COVID-19, enrolled during active disease. The rearrangement uses TRBV30 and TRBJ2-1, with 7 bases matching TRBD1. The sequenced sample was peripheral blood. The CDR3, as DNA: TGTGCCTGGAGTGAGACAGGGTACAATGAGCAGTTCTTC. Encoded protein: CAWSETGYNEQFF.